These T cell receptor beta chains were read from a single sample in a study of monozygotic twins with inflammatory bowel disease. TCRdb reprocessed the 5' RACE reads; each CDR3 protein has one entry and no DNA is given. This specimen shows 350,000 to 550,000 distinct CDR3 sequences; the ten leading clones hold roughly 2.3%. Sequenced: blood. These receptor sequences come from a human donor with ulcerative colitis or Crohn's disease, or a healthy co-twin of an affected twin (not recorded which). The CDR3 runs from the conserved cysteine through the conserved F or W.

>TRBJ1-4|TRBV4-2
CASSQEGPGGEKLFF
>TRBJ2-1|TRBV20-1
CSASRRDNEQFF
>TRBJ2-2|TRBV20-1
CSARDPNSGMAGELFF
>TRBJ2-3|TRBV12-3/TRBV12-4
CASSLAVITDTQYF
>TRBJ2-5|TRBV12-3/TRBV12-4
CASSFKGPNQETQYF
>TRBJ1-1|TRBV7-3
CASSQQGEGLAFF
>TRBJ1-2|TRBV3-1
CASSQLTGAVGPGGYTF
>TRBJ2-1|TRBV7-3
CASSLGQLADEQFF
>TRBJ1-1|TRBV6-2/TRBV6-3
CASSYGSTEAFF
>TRBJ1-1|TRBV20-1
CSARGNLMNTEAFF
>TRBJ2-7|TRBV5-1
CASSLRSTGELMYEQYF
>TRBJ2-1|TRBV20-1
CSARAQTSVAYNEQFF
>TRBJ1-4|TRBV20-1
CSAPTESNEKLFF
>TRBJ2-1|TRBV29-1
CSVGVLLAGNNEQFF
>TRBJ1-5|TRBV12-3/TRBV12-4
CASSSRENQPQHF
>TRBJ2-2|TRBV7-3
CASSLSGRTPGELFF
>TRBJ2-3|TRBV4-2
CASSQDYGQSTDTQYF
>TRBJ2-3|TRBV7-2
CASSHRGLSTDTQYF
>TRBJ1-2|TRBV3-1
CASSQGQGSYGYTF
>TRBJ2-6|TRBV6-6
CASSRPGANVLTF
>TRBJ2-7|TRBV19
CASSATGRTSGTRNEQYF
>TRBJ2-1|TRBV28
CASSSGQPGEQFF
>TRBJ2-1|TRBV5-4
CASSPAPSGGQMVQFF
>TRBJ1-1|TRBV5-1
CASSPTGAGRDGTEAFF
>TRBJ2-2|TRBV20-1
CSARLAGLTGELFF
>TRBJ1-1|TRBV12-3/TRBV12-4
CASSMTGGVTEAFF
>TRBJ2-3|TRBV7-2
CASRRSGDTQYF
>TRBJ1-5|TRBV7-9
CASSAGYSNQPQHF
>TRBJ2-2|TRBV29-1
CSAISYTGELFF
>TRBJ1-5|TRBV6-2/TRBV6-3
CASSTSNQPQHF
>TRBJ1-5|TRBV3-1
CASSQEQGQPQHF
>TRBJ2-3|TRBV7-2
CASSPLGYTDTQYF
>TRBJ1-5|TRBV12-3/TRBV12-4
CASSPGGGTSNQPQHF
>TRBJ2-7|TRBV7-8
CASSLGLAATYEQYF
>TRBJ2-7|TRBV9
CASSVAEAGAVYEQYF
>TRBJ1-5|TRBV20-1
CSGRPYSNQPQHF
>TRBJ1-4|TRBV29-1
CSVGRATNEKLFF
>TRBJ1-3|TRBV6-5
CASSYPNIRGGNTIYF
>TRBJ1-6|TRBV19
CASSIDLVRRDSPLHF